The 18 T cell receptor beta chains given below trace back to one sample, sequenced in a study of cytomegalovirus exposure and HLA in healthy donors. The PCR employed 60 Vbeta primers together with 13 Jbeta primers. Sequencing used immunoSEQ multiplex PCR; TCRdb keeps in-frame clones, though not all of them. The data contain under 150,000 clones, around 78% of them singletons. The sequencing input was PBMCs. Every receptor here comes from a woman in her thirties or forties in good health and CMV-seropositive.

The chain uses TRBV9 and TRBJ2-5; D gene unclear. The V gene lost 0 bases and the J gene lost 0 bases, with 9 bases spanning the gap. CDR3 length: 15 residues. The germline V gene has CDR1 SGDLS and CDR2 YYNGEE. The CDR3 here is CASSVGLTNQETQYF. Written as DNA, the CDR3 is TGTGCCAGCAGCGTAGGTCTAACTAACCAAGAGACCCAGTACTTC.

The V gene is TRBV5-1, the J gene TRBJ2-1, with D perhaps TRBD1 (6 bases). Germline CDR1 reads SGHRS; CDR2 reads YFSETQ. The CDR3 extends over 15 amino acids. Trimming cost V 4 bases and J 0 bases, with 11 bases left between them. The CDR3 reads CASSPDRSSYNEQFF. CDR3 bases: TGCGCCAGCAGCCCAGACAGGAGCTCCTACAATGAGCAGTTCTTC.

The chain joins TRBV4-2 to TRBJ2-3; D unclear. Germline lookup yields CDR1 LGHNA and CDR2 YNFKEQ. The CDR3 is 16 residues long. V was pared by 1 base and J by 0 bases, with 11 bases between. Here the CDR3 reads CASSQGASPSTDTQYF. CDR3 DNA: TGTGCCAGCAGCCAAGGAGCGTCCCCAAGCACAGATACGCAGTATTTT.

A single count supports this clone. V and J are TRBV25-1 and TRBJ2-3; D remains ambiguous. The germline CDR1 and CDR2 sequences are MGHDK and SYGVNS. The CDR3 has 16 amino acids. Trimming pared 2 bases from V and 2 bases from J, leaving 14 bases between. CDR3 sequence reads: CASSEGFGGYTDTQYF. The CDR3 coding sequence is TGTGCCAGCAGTGAAGGTTTTGGCGGCTACACAGATACGCAGTATTTT.

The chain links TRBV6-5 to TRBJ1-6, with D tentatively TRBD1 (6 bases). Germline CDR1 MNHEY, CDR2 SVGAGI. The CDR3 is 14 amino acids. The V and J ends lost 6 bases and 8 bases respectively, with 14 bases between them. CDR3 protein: CASSPRGRDSPLHF. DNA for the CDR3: TGTGCCAGCAGCCCCAGGGGTAGGGATTCACCCCTCCACTTT.

The CDR3 region is CASSEAVGVSEQYF. The CDR3 region has the DNA TGTGCCAGCAGTGAAGCGGTCGGGGTGAGCGAGCAGTACTTC. The chain employs TRBV2 and TRBJ2-7, with a weak D call TRBD2 (5 bases). The CDR3 is made up of 14 amino acids. Germline lookup yields CDR1 SNHLY and CDR2 FYNNEI. Trimming pared 0 bases from V and 6 bases from J, leaving 12 bases between.

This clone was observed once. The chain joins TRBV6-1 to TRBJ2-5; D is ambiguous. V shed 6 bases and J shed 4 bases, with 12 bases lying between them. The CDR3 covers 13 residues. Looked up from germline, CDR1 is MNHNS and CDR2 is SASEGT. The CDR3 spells CASRTPLAETQYF. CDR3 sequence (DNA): TGTGCCAGCAGGACTCCATTGGCAGAGACCCAGTACTTC.

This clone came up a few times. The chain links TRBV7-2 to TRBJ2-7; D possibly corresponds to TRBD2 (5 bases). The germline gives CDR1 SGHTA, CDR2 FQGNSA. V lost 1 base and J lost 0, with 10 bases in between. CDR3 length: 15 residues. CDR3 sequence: CASSLEGLLSYEQYF. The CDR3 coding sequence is TGTGCCAGCAGCTTAGAAGGACTCCTCTCCTACGAGCAGTACTTC.

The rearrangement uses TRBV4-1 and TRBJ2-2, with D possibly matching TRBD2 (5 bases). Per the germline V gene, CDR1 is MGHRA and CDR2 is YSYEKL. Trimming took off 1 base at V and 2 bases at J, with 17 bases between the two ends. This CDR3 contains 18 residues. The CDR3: CASSQGGPEALNTGELFF. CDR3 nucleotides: TGCGCCAGCAGCCAAGGCGGGCCAGAGGCTCTAAACACCGGGGAGCTGTTTTTT.

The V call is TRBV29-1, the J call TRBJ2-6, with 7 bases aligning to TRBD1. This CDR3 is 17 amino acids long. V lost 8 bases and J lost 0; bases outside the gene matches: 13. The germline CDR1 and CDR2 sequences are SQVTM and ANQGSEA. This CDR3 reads CSFRRQGSFSGANVLTF. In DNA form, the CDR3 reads TGCAGCTTTAGACGACAGGGCTCCTTCTCTGGGGCCAACGTCCTGACTTTC.

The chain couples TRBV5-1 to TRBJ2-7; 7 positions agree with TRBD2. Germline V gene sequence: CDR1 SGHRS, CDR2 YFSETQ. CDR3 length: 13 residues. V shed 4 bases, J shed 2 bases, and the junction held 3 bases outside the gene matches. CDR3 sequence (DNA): TGCGCCAGCAGCCTAGCGGCTACCTACGAGCAGTACTTC. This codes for CASSLAATYEQYF.

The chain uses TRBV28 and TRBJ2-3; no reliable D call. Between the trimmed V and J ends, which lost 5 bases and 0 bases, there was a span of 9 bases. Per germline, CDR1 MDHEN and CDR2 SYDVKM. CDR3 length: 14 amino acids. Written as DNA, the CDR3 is TGTGCCAGCAGTCCTGGTACTAGCACAGATACGCAGTATTTT. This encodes CASSPGTSTDTQYF.

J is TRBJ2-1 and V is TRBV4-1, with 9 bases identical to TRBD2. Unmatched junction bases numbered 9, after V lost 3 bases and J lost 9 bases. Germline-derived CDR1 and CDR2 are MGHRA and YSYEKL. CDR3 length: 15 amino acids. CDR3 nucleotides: TGCGCCAGCAGCCACCTTAGCGGGAGTAGCTTTGAGCAGTTCTTC. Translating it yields CASSHLSGSSFEQFF.

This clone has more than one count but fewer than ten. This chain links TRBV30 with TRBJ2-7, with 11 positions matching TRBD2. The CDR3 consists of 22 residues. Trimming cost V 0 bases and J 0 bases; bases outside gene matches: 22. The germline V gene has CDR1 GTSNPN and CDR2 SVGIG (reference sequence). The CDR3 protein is CAWSVGPLAGGRGGLSSYEQYF. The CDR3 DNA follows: TGTGCCTGGAGTGTAGGGCCTCTAGCGGGAGGCAGAGGGGGGTTAAGCTCCTACGAGCAGTACTTC.

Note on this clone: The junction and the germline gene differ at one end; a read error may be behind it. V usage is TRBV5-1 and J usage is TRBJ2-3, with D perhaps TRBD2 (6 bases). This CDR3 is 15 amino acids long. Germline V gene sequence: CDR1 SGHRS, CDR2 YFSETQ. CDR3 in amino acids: CASSLVGGSTDTQCF. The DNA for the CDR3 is TGCGCCAGCAGCTTGGTGGGGGGTAGCACAGATACGCAGTGTTTT.

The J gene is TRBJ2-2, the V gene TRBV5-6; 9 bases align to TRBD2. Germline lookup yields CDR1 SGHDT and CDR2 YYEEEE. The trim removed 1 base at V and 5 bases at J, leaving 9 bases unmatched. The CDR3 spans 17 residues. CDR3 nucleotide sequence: TGTGCCAGCAGCTTGCTGGGCCTAGCGGGAAGGACCGGGGAGCTGTTTTTT. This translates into CASSLLGLAGRTGELFF. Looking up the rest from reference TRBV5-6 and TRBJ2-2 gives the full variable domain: DAGVTQSPTHLIKTRGQQVTLRCSPKSGHDTVSWYQQALGQGPQFIFQYYEEEERQRGNFPDRFSGHQFPNYSSELNVNALLLGDSALYLCASSLLGLAGRTGELFFGEGSRLTVL.

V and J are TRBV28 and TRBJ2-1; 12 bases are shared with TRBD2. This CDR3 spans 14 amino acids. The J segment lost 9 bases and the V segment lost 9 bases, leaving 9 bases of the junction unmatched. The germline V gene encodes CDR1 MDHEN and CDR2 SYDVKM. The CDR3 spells CASRLAGVPSEQFF. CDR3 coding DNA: TGTGCCAGTCGACTAGCGGGAGTCCCATCTGAGCAGTTCTTC.

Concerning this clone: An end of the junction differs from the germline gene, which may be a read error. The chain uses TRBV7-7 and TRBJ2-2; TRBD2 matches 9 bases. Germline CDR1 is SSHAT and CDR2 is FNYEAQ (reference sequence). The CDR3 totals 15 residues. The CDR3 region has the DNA TGTGCTAGCAGCTCACTAGCGGGGAACACCGGGGAGCTGTTTTTT. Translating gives CASSSLAGNTGELFF.